The 20 T cell receptor beta chains given below trace back to one sample, sequenced in a study of naive and memory T cell subsets. General study findings and limits: Naive repertoires, especially CD8, held a few larger clonotypes, possibly memory cells re-expressing CD45RA.

Both TRBC1 and TRBC2 were covered by a beta constant-region primer of two equimolar oligonucleotides. The ligated cDNA underwent four PCR rounds using SP2 and nested alpha and beta constant-region primers. Each CDR3 protein is one row after TCRdb ran MiXCR on the UMI-ligation and nested PCR reads. Here the sample spans over 80,000 distinct CDR3 sequences, approximately 11% being singletons. Which antigens these TCRs recognize remains unknown. The sample consisted of naive CD4+ T cells from blood. These receptors were obtained from a human donor in good health.

This clonotype has a count of ten or more. The CDR3 here is CASSLREGRNQPQHF. CDR3 nucleotides: TGTGCCAGCAGTCTAAGGGAAGGGCGCAATCAGCCCCAGCATTTT. This chain uses TRBV12-3 or TRBV12-4 with TRBJ1-5; D gene unclear. This CDR3 region has 15 residues. Deletions cut 5 bases from V and 2 bases from J, with 13 bases between.

This clonotype was seen at least ten times. The rearrangement joins TRBV7-2 to TRBJ2-2; D is possibly TRBD2 (5 bases). Trimming removed 5 bases at V and 7 bases at J, with 17 bases between. The CDR3 extends over 15 amino acids. Germline CDR1 SGHTA, CDR2 FQGNSA. Here the CDR3 reads CASSPGLALRGELFF. In nucleotides, the CDR3 is TGTGCCAGCAGCCCCGGACTCGCTCTCCGCGGGGAGCTGTTTTTT.

The CDR3 coding sequence is TGTGCCAGCAGCCGCGGGGGATCTACAGATACGCAGTATTTT. This gives the protein CASSRGGSTDTQYF. J is TRBJ2-3 and V is TRBV6-2 or TRBV6-3; TRBD2 matches 7 bases. J was trimmed by 3 bases and V by 6 bases; bases with no gene match: 6. Germline CDR1 is MNHEY and CDR2 is SVGEGT. The CDR3 has 14 residues.

This clonotype was observed many times. The CDR3 DNA reads TGTGCTGCCAGGACCGAGCAGTACTTC. It is translated as CAARTEQYF. The genes are TRBV6-2 or TRBV6-3 and TRBJ2-7; D ambiguous. The CDR3 spans 9 residues. CDR1 MNHEY and CDR2 SVGEGT come from the germline V gene.

This clonotype occurred a few times. The chain recombines TRBV27 with TRBJ1-5; 8 bases match TRBD1. The CDR3 is made up of 15 amino acids. Germline CDR1 is MNHEY and CDR2 is SMNVEV (reference sequence). The J segment lost 5 bases and the V segment lost 6 bases, leaving 9 bases of the junction unmatched. CDR3 protein: CASRPTDREYQPQHF. The CDR3 coding sequence is TGTGCCAGCAGACCTACGGACAGGGAGTATCAGCCCCAGCATTTT.

This clonotype appeared a few times. Written as DNA, the CDR3 is TGTGCCAGCAGCTTAGAGTTACTAGCGGGGGGCCAAGAGACCCAGTACTTC. Its protein product is CASSLELLAGGQETQYF. The chain is built from TRBV7-2 and TRBJ2-5, with 12 bases matching TRBD2. The J segment lost 1 base and the V segment lost 1 base, leaving 4 bases of the junction unmatched. Germline loops: CDR1 SGHTA, CDR2 FQGNSA. This CDR3 has 17 residues. The full variable domain, with the rest looked up from reference TRBV7-2 and TRBJ2-5, is GAGVSQSPSNKVTEKGKDVELRCDPISGHTALYWYRQSLGQGLEFLIYFQGNSAPDKSGLPSDRFSAERTGGSVSTLTIQRTQQEDSAVYLCASSLELLAGGQETQYFGPGTRLLVL.

In this sample, this clonotype turned up a few times. This rearrangement joins TRBV18 to TRBJ2-7; TRBD1 might be the D (6 bases). Germline CDR1 is KGHSH and CDR2 is LQKENI. V lost 2 bases, J lost 6 bases, and 17 bases lay in between. This CDR3 contains 15 residues. CDR3 residues: CASSPRQGYSGEQYF. CDR3 sequence (DNA): TGTGCCAGCTCACCAAGGCAGGGGTACTCAGGCGAGCAGTACTTC.

This clonotype came up many times. CDR3 region: CATKGGNGNEKLFF. The CDR3, as DNA: TGCGCCACCAAAGGGGGCAACGGGAATGAAAAACTGTTTTTT. This sequence joins TRBV5-1 and TRBJ1-4, with 7 bases aligning to TRBD1. Losses at the gene ends were 9 bases for V and 5 bases for J; bases not matched to a gene: 10. This CDR3 has 14 amino acids. Germline CDR1 is SGHRS and CDR2 is YFSETQ.

This clonotype was detected ten times or more. The rearrangement uses TRBV29-1 and TRBJ2-3; D tentatively reads TRBD1 or TRBD2 (6 bases each). The CDR3 extends over 14 amino acids. Per germline, CDR1 SQVTM and CDR2 ANQGSEA. Trimming left V 7 bases short and J 1 base short, with 15 bases between. The DNA for the CDR3 is TGCAGCGCCGGAGGGGGGTATGGCACAGATACGCAGTATTTT. Its translation: CSAGGGYGTDTQYF.

This clonotype showed up just a few times. The chain couples TRBV12-3 or TRBV12-4 to TRBJ1-6, with 7 nucleotides matching TRBD1. V was pared by 4 bases and J by 0 bases, with 6 bases of the junction left unmatched. The CDR3 consists of 17 residues. This CDR3 reads CASSSRTGSSYNSPLHF. The CDR3 nucleotides are TGTGCCAGCAGTTCACGGACAGGAAGCTCCTATAATTCACCCCTCCACTTT.

This chain joins TRBV5-1 and TRBJ2-1; D gene ambiguous. Trimming took off 0 bases at V and 6 bases at J, with 13 bases between the two ends. Germline CDR1 reads SGHRS; CDR2 reads YFSETQ. CDR3 length: 15 amino acids. The CDR3 here is CASSLEPTRINEQFF. CDR3 nucleotide sequence: TGCGCCAGCAGCTTGGAGCCCACGAGGATCAATGAGCAGTTCTTC.

Only a few counts were recorded for this clonotype. The rearrangement links TRBV29-1 to TRBJ1-2; 9 bases are a match to TRBD1. The CDR3 spans 13 residues. Trimming took 6 bases from V and 2 from J; bases not matched to a gene: 4. The germline V gene has CDR1 SQVTM and CDR2 ANQGSEA. CDR3 loop: CSVPGQGNYGYTF. CDR3 nucleotide sequence: TGCAGCGTCCCCGGACAGGGGAACTATGGCTACACCTTC.

The chain joins TRBV12-3 or TRBV12-4 to TRBJ1-1, with D possibly TRBD1 on 6 matching bases. V lost 6 bases and J 2 bases, leaving 25 bases between the germline ends. The CDR3 has 18 amino acids. CDR3 loop: CASSRTRGGGEGNTEAFF. The DNA for the CDR3 is TGTGCCAGCAGCCGGACCCGCGGGGGGGGCGAGGGAAACACTGAAGCTTTCTTT.

This clonotype appeared many times. V gene TRBV5-4 combines with J gene TRBJ1-1; D not resolved. Germline V gene sequence: CDR1 SGHNT, CDR2 YYREEE (reference sequence). Trimming pared 4 bases from V and 5 bases from J, leaving 6 bases between. The CDR3 runs to 11 residues. CDR3 amino acids: CASSGRTEAFF. As DNA, the CDR3 is TGTGCCAGCAGCGGGAGGACTGAAGCTTTCTTT.

This chain joins TRBV7-9 and TRBJ1-1, with D possibly being TRBD1 (5 bases). Germline V gene lookup returns CDR1 SEHNR and CDR2 FQNEAQ (reference sequence). The CDR3 consists of 14 residues. The V end lost 0 bases, the J end lost 3 bases, and 8 bases lay between the germline ends. The CDR3 here is CASSLAGTDTEAFF. DNA of the CDR3: TGTGCCAGCAGCTTAGCGGGGACGGACACTGAAGCTTTCTTT.

The chain combines TRBV6-5 with TRBJ1-4; D is unclear. CDR3 size: 13 residues. V lost 7 bases, J lost 14 bases, and 20 bases lay in between. Germline CDR1 reads MNHEY; CDR2 reads SVGAGI. The CDR3, as DNA: TGTGCCAGCATCGGGCGGTCAGGATTTGCCCTGTTTTTT. Its translation: CASIGRSGFALFF.

The chain employs TRBV14 and TRBJ1-2, with 7 bases matching TRBD1. V was clipped by 6 bases and J by 6 bases; unmatched bases: 10. The CDR3 consists of 14 residues. Germline loops: CDR1 SGHDN, CDR2 FVKESK. CDR3 nucleotide sequence: TGTGCCAGCAGAAAAACAGGGGCCTCACATGGCTACACCTTC. Translating it yields CASRKTGASHGYTF. Supplemented by reference TRBV14 and TRBJ1-2, the full variable domain reads EAGVTQFPSHSVIEKGQTVTLRCDPISGHDNLYWYRRVMGKEIKFLLHFVKESKQDESGMPNNRFLAERTGGTYSTLKVQPAELEDSGVYFCASRKTGASHGYTFGSGTRLTVV.

This clonotype was seen repeatedly, ten times or more. The chain joins TRBV4-3 to TRBJ2-3; TRBD2 matches at 11 bases. This CDR3 has 17 amino acids. V lost 1 base to trimming and J lost 0 bases; unmatched junction nucleotides: 3. The germline V gene encodes CDR1 LGHNA and CDR2 YSLEER. CDR3 bases: TGCGCCAGCAGCCAAGTACGGACTAGCGGGAGCACAGATACGCAGTATTTT. Its protein product is CASSQVRTSGSTDTQYF.

There are a few counts of this clonotype. The gene calls are TRBV15 and TRBJ2-7, with TRBD2 identical over 12 bases. The CDR3 is made up of 16 amino acids. The V gene end was trimmed by 3 bases and the J gene end by 3 bases; junction bases not matched to a gene: 6. Germline values: CDR1 LNHNV, CDR2 YYDKDF (reference sequence). CDR3 protein: CATSSQLAGGGYEQYF. CDR3 sequence (DNA): TGTGCCACCAGCAGTCAGCTAGCGGGGGGGGGCTACGAGCAGTACTTC.

The chain uses TRBV6-5 and TRBJ1-2, with D unclear. This CDR3 has 15 amino acids. Germline V gene sequence: CDR1 MNHEY, CDR2 SVGAGI. Trimming took off 0 bases at V and 2 bases at J, with 10 bases between the two ends. The CDR3 DNA follows: TGTGCCAGCAGTTACTCGACGGCTGCGAACTATGGCTACACCTTC. Protein: CASSYSTAANYGYTF.